One and the same sample provided the 16 T cell receptor beta chains below, sequenced in a study of T cells in Graves' hyperthyroidism and ophthalmopathy (dated by TCRdb to the late 2010s). The library was produced with multiplex PCR. The sequencer listed for this sample is Illumina HiSeq 2000. TCR beta CDR3 regions were amplified from RNA transcripts. For the first round of RT-PCR on the TCR CDR3, the HTBI primer set was used together with the Qiagen OneStep RT-PCR kit. Starting from the raw public reads, TCRdb applied fastp trimming at Q25, assembled clones with MiXCR and retained in-frame beta chains. Duplicate CDR3 protein sequences are folded into a single record with the most common DNA and genes. This sample has 640,000 or so distinct CDR3 sequences in its table, and around 14% of those were observed once. More than 6% of the sample goes to the ten largest clones. Sequenced input: blood. These receptors all stem from a woman aged 18-29 years with Graves' ophthalmopathy.

The chain is built from TRBV20-1 and TRBJ2-7; 10 bases line up with TRBD1. The CDR3 loop spans 15 amino acids. V was clipped by 3 bases and J by 3 bases; unmatched bases: 8. The germline V gene has CDR1 DFQATT and CDR2 SNEGSKA (reference sequence). DNA for the CDR3: TGCAGTGCTAGGGCAACCGGGACAGGGGACTACGAGCAGTACTTC. Translating it yields CSARATGTGDYEQYF.

This clonotype was found many times. This chain joins TRBV27 and TRBJ2-5; a possible D gene is TRBD2 (5 bases). Deletions cut 3 bases from V and 0 bases from J, with 8 bases between. CDR1 and CDR2 from the germline V gene are MNHEY and SMNVEV (reference sequence). The CDR3 covers 14 residues. In DNA form, the CDR3 reads TGTGCCAGCAGTTTTCCCGGGAACCAAGAGACCCAGTACTTC. Amino acids: CASSFPGNQETQYF.

In this sample, this clonotype turned up many times. The chain carries TRBV18 and TRBJ1-1; possible D gene TRBD1, 5 bases. Germline values: CDR1 KGHSH, CDR2 LQKENI. This CDR3 has 13 amino acids. The ends were cut back, 3 bases at V and 8 bases at J, with 13 bases in the middle. The CDR3 DNA sequence: TGTGCCAGCTCACCGGGGCAGCTACCAGAAGCTTTCTTT. Its protein is CASSPGQLPEAFF.

This clonotype was found many times. The chain recombines TRBV27 with TRBJ2-3; TRBD2 is a possible D gene (6 bases). Trimming shortened V by 3 bases and J by 0 bases, and 19 bases separated the two germline ends. Looked up from germline, CDR1 is MNHEY and CDR2 is SMNVEV (reference sequence). The CDR3 is made up of 18 amino acids. The CDR3 bases are TGTGCCAGCAGTTTTATAATAGCGGCGACGACTAGCACAGATACGCAGTATTTT. This gives the protein CASSFIIAATTSTDTQYF.

Here the CDR3 reads CASSSAGTGGATEAFF. The CDR3 nucleotides read TGTGCCAGCAGTTCAGCCGGGACAGGGGGCGCGACTGAAGCTTTCTTT. The chain employs TRBV28 and TRBJ1-1, with TRBD1 matching 12 bases. V dropped 4 bases and J dropped 5; count of bases not matched to a gene: 8. The CDR3 contains 16 residues. From germline, CDR1 is MDHEN and CDR2 SYDVKM.

In this sample, this clonotype turned up many times. V gene TRBV10-3 combines with J gene TRBJ1-1, with unresolved D. The V gene lost 0 bases and the J gene lost 4 bases, with 9 bases spanning the gap. Germline values: CDR1 ENHRY, CDR2 SYGVKD. The length of the CDR3 is 14 residues. The CDR3 loop reads CAISESGIPTEAFF. CDR3 DNA: TGTGCCATCAGTGAGTCCGGGATTCCCACTGAAGCTTTCTTT.

At least ten counts were recorded for this clonotype. This chain connects TRBV18 to TRBJ2-3; D gene uncertain. The CDR3 covers 13 residues. V was trimmed by 6 bases and J by 5 bases, leaving 12 bases between them. The V gene's germline CDR1 is KGHSH and CDR2 LQKENI. CDR3 in amino acids: CASSSGGKDTQYF. The CDR3 DNA is TGTGCCAGCTCGTCCGGTGGGAAAGATACGCAGTATTTT.

This clonotype has just a few counts. The V gene is TRBV5-8, the J gene TRBJ1-4, with unresolved D. Germline assignment: CDR1 SGHTS and CDR2 YDEGEE. The CDR3 length is 15 residues. V was trimmed by 0 bases and J by 3 bases, leaving 9 bases between them. The CDR3: CASSLDGWANEKLFF. Written as DNA, the CDR3 is TGTGCCAGCAGCTTGGACGGTTGGGCTAATGAAAAACTGTTTTTT.

V usage is TRBV27 and J usage is TRBJ2-7; TRBD1 matches 10 bases. This CDR3 region has 16 residues. The germline CDR1 and CDR2 sequences are MNHEY and SMNVEV (reference sequence). V shed 2 bases, J shed 1 base, and the junction held 5 bases outside the gene matches. The CDR3 DNA sequence: TGTGCCAGCAGTTTAAACCGGGACAGGGGATCCTACGAGCAGTACTTC. This encodes CASSLNRDRGSYEQYF.

The chain carries TRBV12-3 or TRBV12-4 and TRBJ2-1; 10 nucleotides align to TRBD2. The CDR3 consists of 18 residues. With V trimmed by 4 bases and J by 7 bases, 16 bases remained unmatched. The CDR3: CASSSQVPLAGTWNEQFF. The DNA of the CDR3 is TGTGCCAGCAGTTCCCAGGTTCCACTAGCGGGGACTTGGAATGAGCAGTTCTTC.

This clonotype was observed at least ten times. V and J are TRBV12-3 or TRBV12-4 and TRBJ2-5; TRBD1 aligns across 8 bases. Trimming removed 4 bases from V and 0 bases from J; junction bases left unmatched: 4. This CDR3 has 15 amino acids. The CDR3 nucleotides read TGTGCCAGCAGTTACAGGGGGGCCGACCAAGAGACCCAGTACTTC. It codes for CASSYRGADQETQYF.

V is TRBV28 and J is TRBJ2-7; no reliable D call. The V gene lost 5 bases and the J gene lost 2 bases, with 16 bases spanning the gap. Germline CDR1 reads MDHEN; CDR2 reads SYDVKM. The CDR3 loop spans 15 amino acids. CDR3 DNA sequence: TGTGCCAGCAGTCCCCTGGTTCAATTACCCTACGAGCAGTACTTC. Its translation is CASSPLVQLPYEQYF.

This clonotype was found many times. As DNA, the CDR3 is TGCGCCAGCAGCCAAGTCAGGGACACTGAAGCTTTCTTT. It encodes CASSQVRDTEAFF. The J gene is TRBJ1-1, the V gene TRBV4-3; maybe TRBD1 (5 bases). Germline V CDR1 and CDR2: LGHNA, YSLEER. This CDR3 has 13 residues. V gave up 1 base and J gave up 3 bases, with 6 bases separating them.

This clonotype was observed many times. The chain employs TRBV7-8 and TRBJ1-1; 7 bases are shared with TRBD1. The germline V gene encodes CDR1 SGHVS and CDR2 FQNEAQ. The CDR3 is made up of 17 amino acids. After removal of 5 bases from V and 1 base from J, the junction contained 13 bases not matched to a gene. This CDR3 is CASSLTHRGTGNTEAFF. The CDR3 DNA follows: TGTGCCAGCAGCCTCACCCACAGGGGAACGGGGAACACTGAAGCTTTCTTT.

This clonotype was recorded at least ten times. V and J are TRBV18 and TRBJ2-7, with D possibly matching TRBD2 (6 bases). V was cut by 8 bases and J by 2 bases, with 16 bases left in between. Germline loops: CDR1 KGHSH, CDR2 LQKENI. The CDR3 is 14 residues long. CDR3 sequence (DNA): TGTGCCAGCACCGTCGCTGGCGGGGCCTACGAGCAGTACTTC. It encodes CASTVAGGAYEQYF.

As for this clonotype: Just one base apart from a much larger clone, this may be a read error. This chain links TRBV19 with TRBJ1-1; D is ambiguous. Deletions cut 0 bases from V and 4 bases from J, with 12 bases between. The germline CDR1 and CDR2 sequences are LNHDA and SQIVND (reference sequence). The CDR3 runs to 15 residues. CDR3 loop: CASSIDRIGSTEAFF. The CDR3 coding sequence is TGTGCCAGTAGTATAGATCGTATAGGGAGCACTGAAGCTTTCTTT.